This record covers a single T cell receptor beta chain. Its antigen remains unknown. It was RNA transcripts that yielded the amplified TCR beta CDR3 regions. When the TCR CDR3 underwent first-round RT-PCR, the HTBI primer set was used. TCRdb fed the multiplex PCR reads into MiXCR, producing one record per CDR3 protein. This table has around 400,000 distinct CDR3 sequences, roughly 13% appearing once. Stability of Graves' hyperthyroidism was defined as absent ophthalmopathy progression within 18 months. Fresh peripheral blood, approximately 10 ml, yielded the PBMCs. This record comes from a study of T cells in Graves' hyperthyroidism and ophthalmopathy. Study outcomes and limitations: Before onset, ophthalmopathy was predicted by the model a median 6.5 months earlier. Separation of ophthalmopathy from stable hyperthyroidism was achieved by a 13 V-J model.

V trimming: 3 bases; J trimming: 7 bases; junction bases outside the gene matches: 2. The CDR3 contains 12 residues. Germline V gene sequence: CDR1 DFQATT, CDR2 SNEGSKA (reference sequence). Sequences were obtained from blood. The J gene is TRBJ2-2, the V gene TRBV20-1; 7 nucleotides line up with TRBD2. This receptor was taken from a woman in her late teens or twenties with Graves' hyperthyroidism. CDR3 sequence reads: CSASAGVGELFF. Here the CDR3 DNA reads TGCAGTGCTAGTGCGGGGGTCGGGGAGCTGTTTTTT.